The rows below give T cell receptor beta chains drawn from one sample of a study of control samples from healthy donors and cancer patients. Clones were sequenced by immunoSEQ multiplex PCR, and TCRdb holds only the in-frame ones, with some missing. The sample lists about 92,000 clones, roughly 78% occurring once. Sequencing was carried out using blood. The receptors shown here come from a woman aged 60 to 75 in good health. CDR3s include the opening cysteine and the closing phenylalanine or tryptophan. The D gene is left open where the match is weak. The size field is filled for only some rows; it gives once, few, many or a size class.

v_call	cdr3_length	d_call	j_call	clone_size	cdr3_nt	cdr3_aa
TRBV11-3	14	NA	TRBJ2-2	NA	TGTGCCAGCAGCTTAGGAGCGAACACCGGGGAGCTGTTTTTT	CASSLGANTGELFF
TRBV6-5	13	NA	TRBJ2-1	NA	TGTGCCAGCAAGGAGGGGACCCACAATGAGCAGTTCTTC	CASKEGTHNEQFF
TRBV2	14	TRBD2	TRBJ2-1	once	TGTGCCAGCAGTGAAAACCTAGCGGTGAACGAGCAGTTCTTC	CASSENLAVNEQFF
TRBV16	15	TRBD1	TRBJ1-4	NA	TGTGCCAGCAGCCAATCCGGGACAGGGAACGAAAAACTGTTTTTT	CASSQSGTGNEKLFF
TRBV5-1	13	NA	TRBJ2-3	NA	TGCGCCAGCAGCCCGGGCAGCACAGATACGCAGTATTTT	CASSPGSTDTQYF
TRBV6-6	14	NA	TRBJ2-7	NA	TGTGCCAGCAGTTACTCTCGCGGCTCCTACGAGCAGTACTTC	CASSYSRGSYEQYF
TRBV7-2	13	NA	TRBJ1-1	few	TGTGCCAGCAGCTTGCTGAGGAACACTGAAGCTTTCTTT	CASSLLRNTEAFF
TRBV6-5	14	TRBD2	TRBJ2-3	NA	TGTGCCAGCAGACTAGCGGGACACACAGATACGCAGTATTTT	CASRLAGHTDTQYF
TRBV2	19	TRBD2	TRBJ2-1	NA	TGTGCCAGCAGGAGACAGGGCGCTAGCGGGATCTCATCCTACAATGAGCAGTTCTTC	CASRRQGASGISSYNEQFF
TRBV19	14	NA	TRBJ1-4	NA	TGTGCCAGTAGCCCGACGATAGGGAAGGAAAAACTGTTTTTT	CASSPTIGKEKLFF
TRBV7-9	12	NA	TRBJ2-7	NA	TGTGCCAGCAGCTTAGACTATGTATGGCAGTACTTC	CASSLDYVWQYF
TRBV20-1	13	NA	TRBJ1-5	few	TGCAGTGCTAGTTCCAGACAGAGCCAGCCCCAGCATTTT	CSASSRQSQPQHF
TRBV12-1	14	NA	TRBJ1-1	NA	TGTGCCAGCAGCTTCAGCCGGGGGTGCACTGAAGCTTTCTTT	CASSFSRGCTEAFF
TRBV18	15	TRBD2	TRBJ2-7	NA	TGTGCCAGCTCCATCACTAGCGGGAGGACCTACGAGCAGTACTTC	CASSITSGRTYEQYF
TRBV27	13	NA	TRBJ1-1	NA	TGTGCCAGCAGTTTAGGCTTGGGGACTGAAGCTTTCTTT	CASSLGLGTEAFF
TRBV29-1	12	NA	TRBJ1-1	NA	TGCAGCGTAGGGGTAGGGAGAAGGGGAGCTTTCTTT	CSVGVGRRGAFF
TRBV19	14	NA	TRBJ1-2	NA	TGTGCCAGTAGTATAGGATTCGGCGGGTCGGGCTACACCTTC	CASSIGFGGSGYTF
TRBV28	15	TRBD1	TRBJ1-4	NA	TGTGCCAGCAGTTTTGGGGACAGAGCCAACGAAAAACTGTTTTTT	CASSFGDRANEKLFF
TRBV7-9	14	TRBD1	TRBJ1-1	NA	TGTGCCAGCATCCACCGGGACAGCAACACTGAAGCTTTCTTT	CASIHRDSNTEAFF
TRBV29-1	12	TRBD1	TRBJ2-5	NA	TGCAGCGTAGGACAGGGAGGCGAGACCCAGTACTTC	CSVGQGGETQYF
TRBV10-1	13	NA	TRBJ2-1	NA	TGCGCCAGCAGTGAGTCTTCTAGCGCCGAGCAGTTCTTC	CASSESSSAEQFF
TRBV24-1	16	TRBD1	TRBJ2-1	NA	TGTGCCACCAGTGGAATAACAGGGGGCGCTTTCTATGAGCAGTTCTTC	CATSGITGGAFYEQFF
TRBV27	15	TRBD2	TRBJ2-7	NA	TGTGCCAGCAGTTTGAAGGGAGGGAGGGCCACCGAGCAGTACTTC	CASSLKGGRATEQYF
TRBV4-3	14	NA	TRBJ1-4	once	TGCGCCAGCAGCCAAGAGGAGTGGAATGAAAAACTGTTTTTT	CASSQEEWNEKLFF
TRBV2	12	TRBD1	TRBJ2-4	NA	TGTGCCAGCAGTCTACAGGACAGGGGGTGGTACTTC	CASSLQDRGWYF
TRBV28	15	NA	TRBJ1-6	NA	TGTGCCAGCTGGGATTCTCAGGGCCTGGGGTCACCCCTCCACTTT	CASWDSQGLGSPLHF
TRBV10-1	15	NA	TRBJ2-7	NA	TGCGCCAGCAGTGGATTCCGGCAGCCAGACTACGAGCAGTACTTC	CASSGFRQPDYEQYF
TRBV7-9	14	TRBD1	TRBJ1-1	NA	TGTGCCAGCAGCCCACTACGGGACAGAGCTGAAGCTTTCTTT	CASSPLRDRAEAFF
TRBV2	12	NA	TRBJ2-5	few	TGTGCCAGCAAATACGGTGGAGAGACCCAGTACTTC	CASKYGGETQYF
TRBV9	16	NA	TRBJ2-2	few	TGTGCCAGCAGCGTAGGGTTTACCCCGGTCACCGGGGAGCTGTTTTTT	CASSVGFTPVTGELFF
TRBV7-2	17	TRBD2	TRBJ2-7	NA	TGTGCCAGCAGCTTAGCTATAGCGGGAGGGCCTGCCTACGAGCAGTACTTC	CASSLAIAGGPAYEQYF
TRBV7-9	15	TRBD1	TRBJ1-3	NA	TGTGCCAGCAGCCGGACAGGGGGTTTCGGAAACACCATATATTTT	CASSRTGGFGNTIYF
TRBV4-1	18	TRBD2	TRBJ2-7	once	TGCGCCAGCACCAGCGTACAAGCACTAGCGGGTGATGGATACGAGCAGTACTTC	CASTSVQALAGDGYEQYF
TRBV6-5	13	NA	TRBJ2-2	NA	TGTGCCAGCAGTTACGAGAGCAGCGGGGAGCTGTTTTTT	CASSYESSGELFF